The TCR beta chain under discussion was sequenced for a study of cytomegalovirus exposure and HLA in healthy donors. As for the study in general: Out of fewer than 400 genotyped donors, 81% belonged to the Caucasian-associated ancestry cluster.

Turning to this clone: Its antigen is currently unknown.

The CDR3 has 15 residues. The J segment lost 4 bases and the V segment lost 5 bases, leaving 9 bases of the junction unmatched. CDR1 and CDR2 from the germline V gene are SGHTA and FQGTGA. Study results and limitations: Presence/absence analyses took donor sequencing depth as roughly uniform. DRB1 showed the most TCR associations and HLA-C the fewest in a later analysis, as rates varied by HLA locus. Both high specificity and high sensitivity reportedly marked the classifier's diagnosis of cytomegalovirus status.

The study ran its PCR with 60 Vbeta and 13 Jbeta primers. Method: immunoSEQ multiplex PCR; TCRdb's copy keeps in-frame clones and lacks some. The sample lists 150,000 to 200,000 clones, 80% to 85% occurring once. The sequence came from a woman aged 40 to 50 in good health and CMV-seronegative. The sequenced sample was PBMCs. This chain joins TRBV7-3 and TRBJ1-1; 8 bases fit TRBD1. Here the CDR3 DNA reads TGTGCCAGCAGCGCCGGACAGGGCCGGGGCACTGAAGCTTTCTTT. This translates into CASSAGQGRGTEAFF.